This T cell receptor (beta chain) emerged from a study of vaccination effects on CD4 cells after COVID-19. Whole-study context: Median timing of post-vaccine samples was 72 days after the second dose.

A roughly 10-day culture period preceded the isolation of CD4+ T cells. Subjects were given two BNT162b2 or mRNA-1273 vaccine doses. Broader study findings: Convalescent patients were scarce, and early post-infection timepoints were absent.

Profiling relied on immunoSEQ multiplex PCR, and the TCRdb table lists in-frame clones only, not all of them. The sample has tens of thousands of clones; around 67% are singletons. For this clone: Its target is not known.

With V trimmed by 6 bases and J by 7 bases, 4 bases remained unmatched. CDR3 length: 13 amino acids. The V call is TRBV12-3 or TRBV12-4, the J call TRBJ2-1, with 9 bases matching TRBD1. This clonotype was sampled from a human donor who received a COVID-19 vaccine. Here the sequenced sample was CD4+ T cells from PBMCs cultured without peptide, taken after COVID-19 vaccination. The CDR3 sequence is CASSRDRENEQFF. CDR3 sequence (DNA): TGTGCCAGCAGCCGGGACAGGGAGAATGAGCAGTTCTTC.